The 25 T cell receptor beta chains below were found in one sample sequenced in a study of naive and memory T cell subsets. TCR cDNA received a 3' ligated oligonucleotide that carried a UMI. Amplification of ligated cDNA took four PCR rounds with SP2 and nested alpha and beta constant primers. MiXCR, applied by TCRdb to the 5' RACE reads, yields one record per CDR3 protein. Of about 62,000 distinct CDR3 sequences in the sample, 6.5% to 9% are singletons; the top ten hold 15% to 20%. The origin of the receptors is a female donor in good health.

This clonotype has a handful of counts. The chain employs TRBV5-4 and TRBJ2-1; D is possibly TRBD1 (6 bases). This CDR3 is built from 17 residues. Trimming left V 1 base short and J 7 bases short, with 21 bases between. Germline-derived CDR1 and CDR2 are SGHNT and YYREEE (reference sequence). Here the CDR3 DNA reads TGTGCCAGCAGCTTGCCGATGGGGGCGACGTCTAGGAATGAGCAGTTCTTC. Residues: CASSLPMGATSRNEQFF.

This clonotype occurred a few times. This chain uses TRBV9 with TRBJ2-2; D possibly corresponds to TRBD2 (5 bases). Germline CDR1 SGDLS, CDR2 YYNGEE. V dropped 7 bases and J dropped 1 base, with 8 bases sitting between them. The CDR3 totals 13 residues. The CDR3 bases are TGTGCCAGCGGGCGGGTGAACACCGGGGAGCTGTTTTTT. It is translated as CASGRVNTGELFF.

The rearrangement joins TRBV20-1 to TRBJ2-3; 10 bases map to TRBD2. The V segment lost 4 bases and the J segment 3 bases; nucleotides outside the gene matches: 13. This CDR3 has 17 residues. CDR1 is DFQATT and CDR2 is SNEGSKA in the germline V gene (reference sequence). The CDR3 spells CSATYPSGRVETDTQYF. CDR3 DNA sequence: TGCAGTGCTACCTACCCAAGCGGGAGGGTAGAAACAGATACGCAGTATTTT.

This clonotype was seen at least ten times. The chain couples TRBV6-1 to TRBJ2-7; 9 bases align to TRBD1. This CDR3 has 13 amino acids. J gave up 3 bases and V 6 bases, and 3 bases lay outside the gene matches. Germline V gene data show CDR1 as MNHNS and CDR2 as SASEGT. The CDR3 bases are TGTGCCAGCAGACCGGGACAGGGCTACGAGCAGTACTTC. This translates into CASRPGQGYEQYF.

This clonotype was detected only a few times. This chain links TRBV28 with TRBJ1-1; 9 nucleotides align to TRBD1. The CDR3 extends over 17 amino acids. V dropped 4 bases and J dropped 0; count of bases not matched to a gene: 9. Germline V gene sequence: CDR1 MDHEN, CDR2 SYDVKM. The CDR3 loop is CASSSTGTGKVNTEAFF. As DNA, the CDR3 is TGTGCCAGCAGTTCAACCGGGACAGGGAAAGTGAACACTGAAGCTTTCTTT.

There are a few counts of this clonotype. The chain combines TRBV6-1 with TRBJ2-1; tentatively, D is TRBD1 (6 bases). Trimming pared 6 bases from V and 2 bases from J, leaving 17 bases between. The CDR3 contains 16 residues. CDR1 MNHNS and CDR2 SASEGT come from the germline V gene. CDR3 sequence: CASSKSAGEAYNEQFF. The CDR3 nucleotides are TGTGCCAGCAGCAAATCGGCAGGGGAAGCCTACAATGAGCAGTTCTTC.

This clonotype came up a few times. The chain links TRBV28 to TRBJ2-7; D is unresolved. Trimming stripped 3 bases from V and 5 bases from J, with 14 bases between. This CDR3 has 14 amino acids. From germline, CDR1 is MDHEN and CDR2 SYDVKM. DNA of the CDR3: TGTGCCAGCAGTTTTCTTTTTAAGGAAGACGAGCAGTACTTC. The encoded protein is CASSFLFKEDEQYF. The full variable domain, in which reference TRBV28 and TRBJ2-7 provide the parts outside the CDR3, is DVKVTQSSRYLVKRTGEKVFLECVQDMDHENMFWYRQDPGLGLRLIYFSYDVKMKEKGDIPEGYSVSREKKERFSLILESASTNQTSMYLCASSFLFKEDEQYFGPGTRLTVT.

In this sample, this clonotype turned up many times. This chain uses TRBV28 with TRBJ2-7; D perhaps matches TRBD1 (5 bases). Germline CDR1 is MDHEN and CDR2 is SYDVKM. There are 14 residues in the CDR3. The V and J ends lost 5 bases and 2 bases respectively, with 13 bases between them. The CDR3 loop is CASSTIDRAYEQYF. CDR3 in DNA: TGTGCCAGCAGTACAATCGACAGAGCCTACGAGCAGTACTTC. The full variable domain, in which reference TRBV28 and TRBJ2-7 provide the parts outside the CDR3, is DVKVTQSSRYLVKRTGEKVFLECVQDMDHENMFWYRQDPGLGLRLIYFSYDVKMKEKGDIPEGYSVSREKKERFSLILESASTNQTSMYLCASSTIDRAYEQYFGPGTRLTVT.

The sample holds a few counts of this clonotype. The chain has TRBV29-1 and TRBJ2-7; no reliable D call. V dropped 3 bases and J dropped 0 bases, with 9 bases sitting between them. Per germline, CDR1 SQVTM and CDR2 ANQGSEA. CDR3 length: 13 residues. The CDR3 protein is CSVDTDSSYEQYF. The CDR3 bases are TGCAGCGTTGATACGGATTCCTCCTACGAGCAGTACTTC.

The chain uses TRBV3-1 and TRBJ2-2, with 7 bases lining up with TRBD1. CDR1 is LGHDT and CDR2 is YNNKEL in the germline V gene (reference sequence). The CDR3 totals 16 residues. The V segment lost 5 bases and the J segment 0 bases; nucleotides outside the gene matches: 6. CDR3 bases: TGTGCCAGCAGCACTGGACAGGACGCGAACACCGGGGAGCTGTTTTTT. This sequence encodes CASSTGQDANTGELFF. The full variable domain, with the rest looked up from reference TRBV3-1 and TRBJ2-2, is DTAVSQTPKYLVTQMGNDKSIKCEQNLGHDTMYWYKQDSKKFLKIMFSYNNKELIINETVPNRFSPKSPDKAHLNLHINSLELGDSAVYFCASSTGQDANTGELFFGEGSRLTVL.

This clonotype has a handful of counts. In DNA, the CDR3 is TGTGCCTGGAGTACGGGGCCCACTGAAGCTTTCTTT. It yields the protein CAWSTGPTEAFF. This chain links TRBV30 with TRBJ1-1; D is possibly TRBD1 (5 bases). V lost 2 bases to trimming and J lost 4 bases, with 8 bases between them. Germline V CDR1 and CDR2: GTSNPN, SVGIG (reference sequence). The CDR3 runs 12 residues.

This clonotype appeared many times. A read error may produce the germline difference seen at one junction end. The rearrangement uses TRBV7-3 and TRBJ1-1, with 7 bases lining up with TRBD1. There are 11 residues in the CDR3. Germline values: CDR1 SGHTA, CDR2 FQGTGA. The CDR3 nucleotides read TGTGCCAGCAGCTTCCGACAGGGTCCTGCCTTT. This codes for CASSFRQGPAF.

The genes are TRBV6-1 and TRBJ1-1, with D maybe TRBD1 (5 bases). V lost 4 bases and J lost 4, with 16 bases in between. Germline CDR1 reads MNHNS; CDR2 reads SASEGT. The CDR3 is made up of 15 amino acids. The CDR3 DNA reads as TGTGCCAGCAGTGGAGGGACTCCCTTTCGCACTGAAGCTTTCTTT. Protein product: CASSGGTPFRTEAFF.

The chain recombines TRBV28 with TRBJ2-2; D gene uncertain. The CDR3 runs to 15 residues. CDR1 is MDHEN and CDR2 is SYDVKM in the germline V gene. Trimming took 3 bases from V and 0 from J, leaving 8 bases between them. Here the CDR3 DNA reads TGTGCCAGCAGTTTCCCCTACGCGAACACCGGGGAGCTGTTTTTT. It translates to CASSFPYANTGELFF.

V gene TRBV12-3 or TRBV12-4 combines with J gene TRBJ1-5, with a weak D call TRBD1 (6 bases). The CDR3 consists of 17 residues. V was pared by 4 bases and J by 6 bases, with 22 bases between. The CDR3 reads CASSWGGGGGFGQPQHF. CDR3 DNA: TGTGCCAGCAGTTGGGGGGGAGGGGGAGGCTTCGGTCAGCCCCAGCATTTT.

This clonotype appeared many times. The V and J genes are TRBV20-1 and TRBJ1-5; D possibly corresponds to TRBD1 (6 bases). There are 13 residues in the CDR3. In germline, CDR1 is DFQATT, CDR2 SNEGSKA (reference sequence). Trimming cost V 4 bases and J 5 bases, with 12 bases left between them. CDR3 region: CSAKRGRDQPQHF. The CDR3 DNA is TGCAGTGCTAAAAGGGGGAGGGATCAGCCCCAGCATTTT.

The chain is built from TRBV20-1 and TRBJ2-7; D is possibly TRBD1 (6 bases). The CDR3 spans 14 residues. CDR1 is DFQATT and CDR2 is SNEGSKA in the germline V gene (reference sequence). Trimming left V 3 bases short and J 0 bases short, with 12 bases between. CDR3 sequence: CSARDRDTSYEQYF. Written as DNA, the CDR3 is TGCAGTGCTAGGGACCGGGACACCTCCTACGAGCAGTACTTC.

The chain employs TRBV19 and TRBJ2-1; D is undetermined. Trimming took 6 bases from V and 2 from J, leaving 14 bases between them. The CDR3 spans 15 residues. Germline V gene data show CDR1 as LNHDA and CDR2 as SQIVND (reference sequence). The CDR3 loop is CASRSSANPYNEQFF. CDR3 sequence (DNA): TGTGCCAGTAGGAGCAGCGCAAACCCCTACAATGAGCAGTTCTTC.

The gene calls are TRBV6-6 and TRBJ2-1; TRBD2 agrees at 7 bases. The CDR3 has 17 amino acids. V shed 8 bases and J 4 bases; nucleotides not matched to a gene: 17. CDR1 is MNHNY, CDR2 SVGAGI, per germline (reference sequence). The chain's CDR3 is CASLLGRDRSSYNEQFF. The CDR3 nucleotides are TGTGCCAGCCTCCTTGGGAGGGACCGATCGAGTTACAATGAGCAGTTCTTC.

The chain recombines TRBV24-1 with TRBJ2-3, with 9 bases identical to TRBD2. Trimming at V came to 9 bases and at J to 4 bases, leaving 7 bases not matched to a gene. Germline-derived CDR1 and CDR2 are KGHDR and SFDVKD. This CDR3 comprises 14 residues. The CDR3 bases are TGTGCCACCGGAAGCGGGAGGTCAGCAGATACGCAGTATTTT. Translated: CATGSGRSADTQYF.

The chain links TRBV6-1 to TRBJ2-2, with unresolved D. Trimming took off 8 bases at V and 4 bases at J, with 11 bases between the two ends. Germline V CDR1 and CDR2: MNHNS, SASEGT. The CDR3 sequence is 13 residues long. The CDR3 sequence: CASHESITGELFF. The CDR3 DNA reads TGTGCCAGCCACGAAAGTATCACCGGGGAGCTGTTTTTT.

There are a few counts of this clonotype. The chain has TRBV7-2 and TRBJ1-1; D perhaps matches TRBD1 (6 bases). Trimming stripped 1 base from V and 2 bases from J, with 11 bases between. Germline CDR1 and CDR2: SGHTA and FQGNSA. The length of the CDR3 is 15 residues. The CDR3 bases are TGTGCCAGCAGCTTAGTGGGGGCGCTTAACACTGAAGCTTTCTTT. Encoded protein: CASSLVGALNTEAFF.

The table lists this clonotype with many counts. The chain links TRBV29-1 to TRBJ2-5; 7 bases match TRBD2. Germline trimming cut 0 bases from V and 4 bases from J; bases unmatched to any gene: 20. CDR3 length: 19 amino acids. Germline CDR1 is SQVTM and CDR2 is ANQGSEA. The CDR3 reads CSVEEGAGLASFHGETQYF. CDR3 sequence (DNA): TGCAGCGTTGAAGAAGGAGCGGGGCTAGCTAGTTTCCATGGAGAGACCCAGTACTTC.

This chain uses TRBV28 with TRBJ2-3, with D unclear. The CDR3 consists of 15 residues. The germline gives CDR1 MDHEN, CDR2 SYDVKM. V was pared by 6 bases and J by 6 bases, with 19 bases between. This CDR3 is CASSPSSTRADTQYF. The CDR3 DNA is TGTGCCAGCAGCCCGAGCTCGACCCGGGCGGATACGCAGTATTTT.

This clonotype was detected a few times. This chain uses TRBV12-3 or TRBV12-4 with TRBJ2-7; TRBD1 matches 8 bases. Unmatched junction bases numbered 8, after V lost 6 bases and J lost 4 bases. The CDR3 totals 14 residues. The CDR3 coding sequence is TGTGCCAGCAGCCTGGGACAGGACCTATACGAGCAGTACTTC. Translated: CASSLGQDLYEQYF.